This T cell receptor gamma chain comes out of a study of Vδ1+ human thymocytes. Study-wide findings and caveats: Despite high sort purity, approximately 20% of thymic T cell receptor delta sequences were Vdelta2. Highly polyclonal TRG and TRD repertoires with Gaussian CDR3 length distributions appeared in thymus.

The junction had 3 bases not matched to a gene; V was cut back by 2 bases and J by 0 bases. The CDR3 runs to 15 residues. Germline lookup yields CDR1 VENAVY and CDR2 YDSYNSRV. Alphabeta T cells were depleted, then CD3+ Vdelta1+ Vdelta2- thymocytes were FACS-sorted. Vdelta1+ thymocyte sorts reached between about 96% and 99.6% purity. This clone was recorded only once. Its antigen is still unknown. The template was reverse-transcribed extracted RNA. The CDR3 regions were amplified by multiplex PCR from V-gene primers to a constant-region primer. TCRdb re-called the multiplex PCR reads through CATT. The sample consists of approximately 8,500 gamma-chain clones, less than 60% of them appearing once.

The chain carries TRGV8 and TRGJP2. The J gene, absent from TCRdb, was called here by matching the DNA to germline. The TCR originated in a girl under three years old who had congenital heart surgery. The sample consisted of Vdelta1+ gamma-delta thymocytes from the thymus. Subset meaning: FACS-sorted CD3+ TCRalphabeta- TCRVdelta1+ TCRVdelta2- thymocytes. The CDR3 DNA sequence: TGTGCCACCTGGGATACCGATAGTAGTGATTGGATCAAGACGTTT. Translation: CATWDTDSSDWIKTF.